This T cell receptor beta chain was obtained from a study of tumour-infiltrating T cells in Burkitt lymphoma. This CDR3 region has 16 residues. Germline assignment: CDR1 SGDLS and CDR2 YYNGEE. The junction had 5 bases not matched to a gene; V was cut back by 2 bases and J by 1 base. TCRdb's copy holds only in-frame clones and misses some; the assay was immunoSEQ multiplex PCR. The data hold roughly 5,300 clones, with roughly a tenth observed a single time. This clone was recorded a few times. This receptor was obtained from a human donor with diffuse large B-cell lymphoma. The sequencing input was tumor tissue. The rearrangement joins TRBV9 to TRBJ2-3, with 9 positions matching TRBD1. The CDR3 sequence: CASSVDRDRGTDTQYF. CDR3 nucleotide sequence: TGTGCCAGCAGCGTGGACCGGGACAGGGGCACAGATACGCAGTATTTT.